The 32 T cell receptor beta chains reported below all come from one sample, sequenced in a study of identical twins (dated by TCRdb to about 2016). The method was 5' RACE. These reads were obtained on an Illumina HiSeq 2000. TCRdb trimmed the raw reads at Q25, called clones with MiXCR and kept productive beta chains. Merged by CDR3 protein, the rows form single entries marked with the most common genes and DNA. The sample has under 300,000 distinct CDR3 sequences on record, approximately 5.9% of them singletons. The ten largest clonotypes hold less than 15% of the sample. These sequences were also reported in another study, on T cells expressing NK-cell markers.

The sequenced material came from CD8+ T cells sorted from blood. The receptors originated from a woman between 18 and 30 years old in good health.

The chain joins TRBV7-9 to TRBJ2-1; 12 bases fit TRBD2. CDR1 is SEHNR and CDR2 is FQNEAQ in the germline V gene (reference sequence). The trim removed 1 base at V and 13 bases at J, leaving 11 bases unmatched. The CDR3 is made up of 16 amino acids. CDR3 nucleotide sequence: TGTGCCAGCAGCTTAGTTTTGGGAACTAGCGGGAGGTCTCAGTTCTTC. This encodes CASSLVLGTSGRSQFF.

Details on this clonotype: One end of the junction does not line up with germline, which may come from a read error. This chain connects TRBV28 to TRBJ2-3; maybe TRBD1 (5 bases). Per germline, CDR1 MDHEN and CDR2 SYDVKM. This CDR3 is 18 amino acids long. DNA for the CDR3: TGTGCCAGCAACGCACCCACTACAGGCCTGCTTAGCACAGATACGCAGTGTTTT. This gives the protein CASNAPTTGLLSTDTQCF.

The sample holds many counts of this clonotype. The V and J genes are TRBV7-9 and TRBJ2-1; D gene uncertain. Trimming took 1 base from V and 9 from J, leaving 10 bases between them. Germline V gene lookup returns CDR1 SEHNR and CDR2 FQNEAQ (reference sequence). The CDR3 length is 13 residues. CDR3 DNA: TGTGCCAGCAGCTTAGTAGGGTTTGGTGAGCAGTTCTTC. It codes for CASSLVGFGEQFF. Supplemented by reference TRBV7-9 and TRBJ2-1, the full variable domain reads DTGVSQNPRHKITKRGQNVTFRCDPISEHNRLYWYRQTLGQGPEFLTYFQNEAQLEKSRLLSDRFSAERPKGSFSTLEIQRTEQGDSAMYLCASSLVGFGEQFFGPGTRLTVL.

This clonotype appeared many times. V and J are TRBV5-5 and TRBJ2-7, with a possible D match to TRBD1 (6 bases). Trimming shortened V by 2 bases and J by 2 bases, and 11 bases separated the two germline ends. The CDR3 has 14 residues. Germline values: CDR1 SGHKS, CDR2 YYEKEE (reference sequence). The chain's CDR3 is CASSFGQLTYEQYF. Here the CDR3 DNA reads TGTGCCAGCAGCTTCGGACAGCTGACCTACGAGCAGTACTTC.

At least ten counts were recorded for this clonotype. The chain recombines TRBV20-1 with TRBJ2-1, with 7 bases aligning to TRBD2. CDR1 and CDR2 (germline): DFQATT, SNEGSKA (reference sequence). The CDR3 is made up of 15 amino acids. V lost 5 bases, J lost 2 bases, and 9 bases stayed unmatched. The CDR3 DNA reads TGCAGTGCTGAGGGAACTAGCGAGGCCTACAATGAGCAGTTCTTC. Encoded protein: CSAEGTSEAYNEQFF.

The table lists this clonotype with a few counts. The chain couples TRBV2 to TRBJ2-1, with D possibly being TRBD1 or TRBD2 (6 bases each). V was cut by 6 bases and J by 5 bases, with 23 bases left in between. The CDR3 extends over 17 amino acids. Germline V gene data show CDR1 as SNHLY and CDR2 as FYNNEI. The CDR3 here is CASSDSSKGGTNNEQFF. The DNA of the CDR3 is TGTGCCAGCAGCGACTCCAGTAAGGGGGGCACAAACAATGAGCAGTTCTTC. Complete variable domain (other parts from reference TRBV2 and TRBJ2-1): EPEVTQTPSHQVTQMGQEVILRCVPISNHLYFYWYRQILGQKVEFLVSFYNNEISEKSEIFDDQFSVERPDGSNFTLKIRSTKLEDSAMYFCASSDSSKGGTNNEQFFGPGTRLTVL.

There are many counts of this clonotype. V is TRBV7-8 and J is TRBJ2-7; D gene unclear. Germline V gives CDR1 SGHVS, CDR2 FQNEAQ. The CDR3 length is 15 residues. V lost 1 base, J lost 2 bases, and 12 bases lay in between. The CDR3 nucleotides read TGTGCCAGCAGCTTAGGTGCGATAACACCCTACGAGCAGTACTTC. It yields the protein CASSLGAITPYEQYF.

This clonotype has only a few counts. V is TRBV9 and J is TRBJ2-5; 9 nucleotides match TRBD1. The CDR3 runs 13 residues. Germline loops: CDR1 SGDLS, CDR2 YYNGEE. V dropped 3 bases and J dropped 7; count of bases not matched to a gene: 4. CDR3 loop: CASSGGTGRTQYF. CDR3 sequence (DNA): TGTGCCAGCAGCGGAGGGACAGGGCGGACCCAGTACTTC.

This clonotype came up many times. The V call is TRBV7-8, the J call TRBJ2-1; 8 bases match TRBD2. The V gene end was trimmed by 1 base and the J gene end by 4 bases; junction bases not matched to a gene: 3. The CDR3 has 15 residues. Germline V gives CDR1 SGHVS, CDR2 FQNEAQ. DNA of the CDR3: TGTGCCAGCAGCTTAGTGGCTAGCGGGTACAATGAGCAGTTCTTC. Its protein is CASSLVASGYNEQFF.

This clonotype was found many times. V gene TRBV12-3 or TRBV12-4 combines with J gene TRBJ2-1, with a possible D match to TRBD2 (5 bases). Deletions cut 2 bases from V and 4 bases from J, with 9 bases between. The CDR3 consists of 14 residues. As DNA, the CDR3 is TGTGCCAGCAGTTTACGGGGTCGTTACAATGAGCAGTTCTTC. It translates to CASSLRGRYNEQFF.

CDR3 loop: CASSFAGIQETQYF. CDR3 coding DNA: TGCGCCAGCAGCTTCGCAGGGATTCAAGAGACCCAGTACTTC. V and J are TRBV5-1 and TRBJ2-5; the D gene is possibly TRBD1 (5 bases). Germline values: CDR1 SGHRS, CDR2 YFSETQ. The ends were cut back, 2 bases at V and 2 bases at J, with 10 bases in the middle. This CDR3 contains 14 residues.

This clonotype occurred many times. This chain uses TRBV6-2 or TRBV6-3 with TRBJ1-5; D unclear. Germline V lookup: CDR1 MNHEY, CDR2 SVGEGT. Trimming stripped 2 bases from V and 0 bases from J, with 11 bases between. CDR3 length equals 16 residues. Here the CDR3 DNA reads TGTGCCAGCAGTTACGTGGCCCTTGATAGCAATCAGCCCCAGCATTTT. Amino acid sequence: CASSYVALDSNQPQHF.

This clonotype has a handful of counts. The chain couples TRBV12-3 or TRBV12-4 to TRBJ2-1, with 9 bases that match TRBD1. The CDR3 is 15 amino acids. V gave up 7 bases and J gave up 8 bases; unmatched junction bases: 12. The CDR3 protein is CASTRDRAQLDEQFF. The CDR3 DNA reads TGTGCCAGCACCCGGGACAGGGCACAACTTGATGAGCAGTTCTTC.

On this clonotype itself: This CDR3 is missing its conserved last phenylalanine or tryptophan, likely due to a read error. It is unclear where the CDR3 begins or ends on the DNA, so no DNA is shown, and the CDR3 is as TCRdb lists it. The chain uses TRBV9 and TRBJ1-2. The CDR3 has 12 amino acids, counting both end residues. CDR1 and CDR2 from the germline V gene are SGDLS and YYNGEE. Here the CDR3 reads CASSALGTFSFS.

This clonotype was picked up a small number of times. V is TRBV10-1 and J is TRBJ2-3; 14 nucleotides align to TRBD2. The CDR3 is 13 amino acids. Trimming at V came to 8 bases and at J to 9 bases, leaving 4 bases not matched to a gene. Germline CDR1 WNHNN, CDR2 SYGVQD (reference sequence). The CDR3 region is CASGGLAGDTQYF. The DNA of the CDR3 is TGCGCCAGCGGGGGACTAGCGGGAGACACGCAGTATTTT.

This clonotype was counted many times. This chain joins TRBV3-1 and TRBJ2-7; D unresolved. There are 13 residues in the CDR3. The V and J ends lost 8 bases and 2 bases respectively, with 13 bases between them. CDR1 is LGHDT, CDR2 YNNKEL, per germline (reference sequence). For the CDR3, the DNA is TGTGCCAGCGAAGGGCCTTTCCCCTACGAGCAGTACTTC. Translating gives CASEGPFPYEQYF.

This clonotype was counted between two and nine times. The V call is TRBV7-8, the J call TRBJ2-5; 7 bases are a match to TRBD1. Germline CDR1 reads SGHVS; CDR2 reads FQNEAQ. J gave up 5 bases and V 6 bases, and 6 bases lay outside the gene matches. The CDR3 sequence is 13 residues long. CDR3 residues: CASSSQGSETQYF. The CDR3 DNA reads TGTGCCAGCAGTTCACAGGGGTCGGAGACCCAGTACTTC.

This clonotype turned up a few times. V and J are TRBV5-6 and TRBJ2-5; TRBD2 aligns across 9 bases. CDR1 is SGHDT, CDR2 YYEEEE, per germline. V was pared by 0 bases and J by 1 base, with 7 bases of the junction left unmatched. This CDR3 has 17 amino acids. The CDR3 spells CASSLGLAGQSQETQYF. Written as DNA, the CDR3 is TGTGCCAGCAGCTTGGGGCTAGCGGGGCAGTCCCAAGAGACCCAGTACTTC.

This clonotype was counted a few times. The chain links TRBV7-6 to TRBJ2-3; perhaps TRBD2 as D (6 bases). The germline V gene has CDR1 SGHVS and CDR2 FNYEAQ. Between the trimmed V and J ends, which lost 5 bases and 3 bases, there was a span of 24 bases. The CDR3 consists of 18 residues. The CDR3 coding sequence is TGTGCCAGCAGCCCAGAGCCAGGGTCCGGGGGTAGGACAGATACGCAGTATTTT. This codes for CASSPEPGSGGRTDTQYF. Combining the CDR3 with reference TRBV7-6 and TRBJ2-3 gives the whole variable domain GAGVSQSPRYKVTKRGQDVALRCDPISGHVSLYWYRQALGQGPEFLTYFNYEAQQDKSGLPNDRFSAERPEGSISTLTIQRTEQRDSAMYRCASSPEPGSGGRTDTQYFGPGTRLTVL.

This clonotype was counted only a few times. The chain is built from TRBV4-1 and TRBJ2-2; possible D gene TRBD2, 5 bases. Germline V lookup: CDR1 MGHRA, CDR2 YSYEKL. CDR3 length equals 15 residues. Trimming took off 1 base at V and 6 bases at J, with 12 bases between the two ends. In DNA form, the CDR3 reads TGCGCCAGCAGCCAAGTTACTAGGGCCGCCGGGGAGCTGTTTTTT. It translates to CASSQVTRAAGELFF.

V and J are TRBV3-1 and TRBJ2-2, with D perhaps matching TRBD2 (5 bases). This CDR3 has 15 amino acids. Trimming took off 1 base at V and 1 base at J, with 7 bases between the two ends. The germline V gene encodes CDR1 LGHDT and CDR2 YNNKEL (reference sequence). CDR3: CASSQVSGNTGELFF. The CDR3 DNA sequence: TGTGCCAGCAGCCAAGTCAGCGGGAACACCGGGGAGCTGTTTTTT.

The chain couples TRBV5-6 to TRBJ2-7, with D possibly TRBD1 on 5 matching bases. Trimming took 2 bases from V and 8 from J, leaving 11 bases between them. Germline V gives CDR1 SGHDT, CDR2 YYEEEE. This CDR3 spans 12 amino acids. CDR3: CASSFGQGQQYF. CDR3 coding DNA: TGTGCCAGCAGCTTCGGGCAGGGTCAGCAGTACTTC.

This clonotype was seen many times. J is TRBJ2-1 and V is TRBV9; D may match TRBD1 or TRBD2 (5 bases each). The V and J ends lost 5 bases and 2 bases respectively, with 8 bases between them. CDR1 and CDR2 (germline): SGDLS, YYNGEE. The CDR3 totals 13 residues. CDR3: CASSWDPYNEQFF. For the CDR3, the DNA is TGTGCCAGCAGTTGGGACCCCTACAATGAGCAGTTCTTC.

This clonotype was seen ten or more times. The chain uses TRBV7-8 and TRBJ1-2, with D perhaps matching TRBD1 (6 bases). Germline CDR1 and CDR2: SGHVS and FQNEAQ. Trimming took off 5 bases at V and 8 bases at J, with 15 bases between the two ends. CDR3 length equals 13 residues. DNA of the CDR3: TGTGCCAGCAGCCGGGAGGGGGGGGGCGGCTACACCTTC. As protein: CASSREGGGGYTF.

This clonotype was detected a few times. The rearrangement links TRBV27 to TRBJ2-7; 9 nucleotides align to TRBD1. V lost 4 bases to trimming and J lost 7 bases; unmatched junction nucleotides: 17. The CDR3 extends over 17 amino acids. Per germline, CDR1 MNHEY and CDR2 SMNVEV (reference sequence). The CDR3 DNA reads TGTGCCAGCAGTTATTCTCTCGCGACAGGGGGGAGTTATGAGCAGTACTTC. This translates into CASSYSLATGGSYEQYF.

This clonotype was counted at least ten times. This chain links TRBV7-3 with TRBJ1-1; D call uncertain. With 3 bases removed from V and 1 base from J, the gap between germline ends came to 9 bases. Per the germline V gene, CDR1 is SGHTA and CDR2 is FQGTGA. The CDR3 sequence is 14 residues long. Here the CDR3 DNA reads TGTGCCAGCAGCTTGTTGGCAGGGAACACTGAAGCTTTCTTT. It encodes CASSLLAGNTEAFF.

This clonotype showed up many times. The chain joins TRBV29-1 to TRBJ2-1; tentative D call: TRBD1 (6 bases). The germline V gene has CDR1 SQVTM and CDR2 ANQGSEA. V was shortened by 1 base and J by 6 bases, with 16 bases between the two germline ends. The CDR3 is made up of 15 amino acids. CDR3 nucleotide sequence: TGCAGCGTTGAAGGGGCCAGGGGCGATCGCAATGAGCAGTTCTTC. Its translation: CSVEGARGDRNEQFF.

This clonotype has just a few counts. The J gene is TRBJ2-1, the V gene TRBV27; 10 nucleotides line up with TRBD2. Germline loops: CDR1 MNHEY, CDR2 SMNVEV (reference sequence). This CDR3 is 14 amino acids long. V shed 7 bases, J shed 8 bases, and the junction held 8 bases outside the gene matches. CDR3 DNA: TGTGCCAGCAAAAGCGGGGGGGCTCAGTATGAGCAGTTCTTC. As protein: CASKSGGAQYEQFF.

This clonotype was seen only a few times. The rearrangement links TRBV5-6 to TRBJ2-7, with D perhaps TRBD1 (5 bases). Per germline, CDR1 SGHDT and CDR2 YYEEEE. The V gene lost 3 bases and the J gene lost 0 bases, with 13 bases spanning the gap. The CDR3 extends over 15 amino acids. As DNA, the CDR3 is TGTGCCAGCAGCTCAATGCAGACAGTCTCCTACGAGCAGTACTTC. Amino acids: CASSSMQTVSYEQYF.

This clonotype was detected many times. This chain links TRBV6-5 with TRBJ2-7, with D maybe TRBD2 (5 bases). This CDR3 is built from 12 residues. The V end lost 7 bases, the J end lost 2 bases, and 9 bases lay between the germline ends. CDR1 and CDR2 (germline): MNHEY, SVGAGI. The CDR3: CASTDGAYEQYF. Here the CDR3 DNA reads TGTGCCAGCACGGACGGGGCCTACGAGCAGTACTTC.

The table lists this clonotype with a few counts. V gene TRBV7-9 combines with J gene TRBJ1-5, with D unresolved. CDR3 size: 12 residues. V was shortened by 1 base and J by 8 bases, with 6 bases between the two germline ends. Germline V gene sequence: CDR1 SEHNR, CDR2 FQNEAQ (reference sequence). The CDR3 loop is CASSLGGEPQHF. CDR3 DNA sequence: TGTGCCAGCAGCTTAGGCGGGGAGCCCCAGCATTTT.

This clonotype was counted at least ten times. This rearrangement joins TRBV27 to TRBJ2-1; D unclear. The V and J ends lost 4 bases and 6 bases respectively, with 10 bases between them. In germline, CDR1 is MNHEY, CDR2 SMNVEV (reference sequence). This CDR3 is built from 13 residues. CDR3: CASSWTLTNEQFF. The CDR3 DNA reads TGTGCCAGCAGTTGGACGCTTACCAATGAGCAGTTCTTC.